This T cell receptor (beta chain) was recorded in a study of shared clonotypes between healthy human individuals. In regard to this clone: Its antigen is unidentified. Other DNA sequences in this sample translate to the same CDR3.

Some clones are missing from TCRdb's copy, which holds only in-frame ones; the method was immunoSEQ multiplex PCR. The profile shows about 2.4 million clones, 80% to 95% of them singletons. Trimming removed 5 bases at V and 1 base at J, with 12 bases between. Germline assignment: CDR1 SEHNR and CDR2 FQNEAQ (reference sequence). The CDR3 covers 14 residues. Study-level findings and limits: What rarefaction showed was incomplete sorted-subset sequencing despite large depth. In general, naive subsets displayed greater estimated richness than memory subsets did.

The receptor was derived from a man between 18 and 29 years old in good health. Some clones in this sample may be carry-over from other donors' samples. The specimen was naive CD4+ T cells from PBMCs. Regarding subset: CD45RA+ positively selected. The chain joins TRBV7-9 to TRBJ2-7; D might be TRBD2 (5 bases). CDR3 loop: CASSPGLQSYEQYF. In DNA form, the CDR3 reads TGTGCCAGCAGCCCGGGATTACAATCCTACGAGCAGTACTTC.